What follows are 14 T cell receptor beta chains derived from one specimen sequenced in a study of prognosis after radiotherapy for stage I lung cancer. Two-round multiplex PCR amplified TCR beta CDR3 from genomic DNA. TRBV and TRBJ genes each had their own specific primers in first-round PCR. TCRdb fed the multiplex PCR reads into MiXCR, producing one record per CDR3 protein. The sample lists more than 30,000 distinct CDR3 sequences, about 42% occurring once. Specimen: PBMCs, collected before or after stereotactic body radiation therapy (not recorded which). The receptors were sampled from a donor over 45 with non-small cell lung cancer.

In this sample, this clonotype turned up many times. This chain joins TRBV28 and TRBJ1-1; 10 bases map to TRBD1. The CDR3 consists of 15 residues. Germline V gene lookup returns CDR1 MDHEN and CDR2 SYDVKM. Trimming removed 6 bases from V and 0 bases from J; junction bases left unmatched: 4. This chain's CDR3 is CASRTGGGLNTEAFF. The CDR3 bases are TGTGCCAGCAGGACAGGGGGCGGGCTGAACACTGAAGCTTTCTTT.

This clonotype is medium-sized (0.01 to 0.1%) by share. The rearrangement uses TRBV6-1 and TRBJ2-7, with D possibly being TRBD2 (7 bases). This CDR3 region has 14 residues. Trimming cost V 5 bases and J 3 bases, with 14 bases left between them. The germline V gene has CDR1 MNHNS and CDR2 SASEGT. The CDR3 DNA follows: TGTGCCAGCAGTCCCCGGGGAGGGGGCTACGAGCAGTACTTC. This gives the protein CASSPRGGGYEQYF.

The chain links TRBV7-6 to TRBJ1-2; perhaps TRBD1 as D (6 bases). The CDR3 has 14 amino acids. V lost 1 base and J lost 6, with 12 bases in between. Germline loops: CDR1 SGHVS, CDR2 FNYEAQ. CDR3 sequence reads: CASSLDPQGHGYTF. In DNA form, the CDR3 reads TGTGCCAGCAGCTTAGATCCGCAGGGGCATGGCTACACCTTC.

This clonotype was seen repeatedly, ten times or more. This chain uses TRBV5-6 with TRBJ2-1; unclear D gene. The CDR3 covers 13 residues. CDR1 and CDR2 (germline): SGHDT, YYEEEE. V lost 5 bases and J 4 bases, leaving 10 bases between the germline ends. CDR3 amino acids: CASRWGSYNEQFF. The CDR3 nucleotides read TGTGCCAGCAGGTGGGGATCGTACAATGAGCAGTTCTTC. The full variable domain, completed using reference TRBV5-6 and TRBJ2-1, is DAGVTQSPTHLIKTRGQQVTLRCSPKSGHDTVSWYQQALGQGPQFIFQYYEEEERQRGNFPDRFSGHQFPNYSSELNVNALLLGDSALYLCASRWGSYNEQFFGPGTRLTVL.

The V call is TRBV12-3 or TRBV12-4, the J call TRBJ2-7; D perhaps matches TRBD1 (5 bases). The germline V and J ends were trimmed by 5 bases and 9 bases, with 17 bases remaining between them. The CDR3 is made up of 13 amino acids. CDR3 sequence: CASSVVPEGVQYF. Here the CDR3 DNA reads TGTGCCAGCAGTGTAGTCCCGGAAGGGGTGCAGTACTTC.

This clonotype has a count of ten or more. This chain links TRBV2 with TRBJ1-5; 7 bases are a match to TRBD1. The CDR3 is 13 residues long. The V segment lost 7 bases and the J segment 7 bases; nucleotides outside the gene matches: 7. Germline CDR1 is SNHLY and CDR2 is FYNNEI. CDR3 sequence (DNA): TGTGCCAGCACCACAGGGGCCAACCAGCCCCAGCATTTT. It encodes CASTTGANQPQHF.

By sample fraction, this clonotype is medium-sized. This chain joins TRBV5-1 and TRBJ1-3; no firm D call. The ends were cut back, 3 bases at V and 1 base at J, with 14 bases in the middle. The germline V gene encodes CDR1 SGHRS and CDR2 YFSETQ. The CDR3 runs to 16 residues. As DNA, the CDR3 is TGCGCCAGCAGCTATGCGAGGGAGTCATCTGGAAACACCATATATTTT. Protein product: CASSYARESSGNTIYF.

This clonotype was found many times. V gene TRBV27 combines with J gene TRBJ1-1; no definite D call. Deletions cut 0 bases from V and 7 bases from J, with 9 bases between. In germline, CDR1 is MNHEY, CDR2 SMNVEV (reference sequence). This CDR3 contains 13 residues. The DNA for the CDR3 is TGTGCCAGCAGTTTATCGGTAGCGCTTGAAGCTTTCTTT. It encodes CASSLSVALEAFF.

A note on this clonotype: One base away lies a much larger clone, so this may be a sequencing read error. This chain uses TRBV19 with TRBJ1-1, with D possibly TRBD1 on 5 matching bases. Per germline, CDR1 LNHDA and CDR2 SQIVND (reference sequence). V shed 5 bases and J shed 5 bases, with 15 bases lying between them. There are 14 residues in the CDR3. The CDR3: CASSWTLIGTEAFF. In nucleotides, the CDR3 is TGTGCCAGTAGTTGGACATTAATTGGGACTGAAGCTTTCTTT. The whole variable domain, filled in from reference TRBV19 and TRBJ1-1, reads DGGITQSPKYLFRKEGQNVTLSCEQNLNHDAMYWYRQDPGQGLRLIYYSQIVNDFQKGDIAEGYSVSREKKESFPLTVTSAQKNPTAFYLCASSWTLIGTEAFFGQGTRLTVV.

This clonotype was seen at least ten times. V is TRBV19 and J is TRBJ2-1; the match to TRBD2 covers 7 bases. The CDR3 sequence is 13 residues long. Per germline, CDR1 LNHDA and CDR2 SQIVND (reference sequence). Unmatched junction bases numbered 3, after V lost 8 bases and J lost 2 bases. Written as DNA, the CDR3 is TGTGCCAGTTCAGCGGGGACCTACAATGAGCAGTTCTTC. It is translated as CASSAGTYNEQFF. The full variable domain, with the rest looked up from reference TRBV19 and TRBJ2-1, is DGGITQSPKYLFRKEGQNVTLSCEQNLNHDAMYWYRQDPGQGLRLIYYSQIVNDFQKGDIAEGYSVSREKKESFPLTVTSAQKNPTAFYLCASSAGTYNEQFFGPGTRLTVL.

This chain links TRBV10-2 with TRBJ2-5; the D is unclear. Germline V CDR1 and CDR2: WSHSY, SAAADI. The CDR3 is made up of 13 amino acids. V lost 6 bases, J lost 4 bases, and 12 bases lay in between. In DNA form, the CDR3 reads TGCGCCAGCAGAGGCCCTCCCTTAGAGACCCAGTACTTC. Translation gives CASRGPPLETQYF.

This chain links TRBV6-1 with TRBJ2-2; D might be TRBD1 (5 bases). The CDR3 sequence is 16 residues long. The germline gives CDR1 MNHNS, CDR2 SASEGT. V was trimmed by 2 bases and J by 11 bases, leaving 21 bases between them. CDR3 coding DNA: TGTGCCAGCAGTGAACTTCGGGCAGGGTGGATCGGTGAGCTGTTTTTT. Its translation: CASSELRAGWIGELFF.

As concerns this clonotype: A far larger clone is a single base away, which makes a read error likely. The chain recombines TRBV6-4 with TRBJ1-5; 9 nucleotides align to TRBD1. In germline, CDR1 is MRHNA, CDR2 SNTAGT. This CDR3 region has 17 residues. CDR3 coding DNA: TGTGCCAGCAGCCCTATAAGTTCGGGACAGGGTAATCATCCCCAGCATTTT. Amino acids: CASSPISSGQGNHPQHF.

By share, this clonotype ranks as medium-sized. The chain carries TRBV12-3 or TRBV12-4 and TRBJ2-1; 8 nucleotides align to TRBD1. V lost 7 bases to trimming and J lost 3 bases; unmatched junction nucleotides: 8. The CDR3 contains 15 residues. CDR3 nucleotide sequence: TGTGCCAGCACCATGAGACAGGGGAGCTACAATGAGCAGTTCTTC. Translation gives CASTMRQGSYNEQFF.